A single sample gave rise to the 31 T cell receptor beta chains below, sequenced in a study of vaccination and CD4 T cells after COVID-19. The treatment: roughly 10-day PBMC culture with coronavirus spike peptide pools or control peptides (ViraFEST assay). Their specific antigens are unknown. The Oncomine TCR Beta short-read assay sequenced DNA from cultured CD4+ T cells. From the PCR reads, TCRdb called clonotypes with MiXCR, one entry per CDR3 protein. The sample yields approximately 13,000 distinct CDR3 sequences, 40% to 60% seen once. The sequenced sample consisted of CD4+ T cells from blood, cultured in vitro. The receptors were gathered from a human donor who had recovered from COVID-19.

This sequence joins TRBV28 and TRBJ2-2, with D possibly TRBD2 on 7 matching bases. CDR3 length: 18 residues. The ends were cut back, 8 bases at V and 3 bases at J, with 25 bases in the middle. Germline values: CDR1 MDHEN, CDR2 SYDVKM. CDR3 in amino acids: CASRLGGVRAGYTGELFF. The DNA of the CDR3 is TGTGCCAGCCGTCTAGGGGGGGTAAGAGCGGGATACACCGGGGAGCTGTTTTTT. The variable domain in full, completed from reference TRBV28 and TRBJ2-2, reads DVKVTQSSRYLVKRTGEKVFLECVQDMDHENMFWYRQDPGLGLRLIYFSYDVKMKEKGDIPEGYSVSREKKERFSLILESASTNQTSMYLCASRLGGVRAGYTGELFFGEGSRLTVL.

This sequence joins TRBV9 and TRBJ1-5; TRBD1 matches 9 bases. From germline, CDR1 is SGDLS and CDR2 YYNGEE. With V trimmed by 3 bases and J by 4 bases, 5 bases remained unmatched. CDR3 length equals 15 residues. CDR3 amino acids: CASSDTGGVNQPQHF. The CDR3 coding sequence is TGTGCCAGCAGCGACACAGGGGGCGTTAATCAGCCCCAGCATTTT. The full variable domain, with the rest looked up from reference TRBV9 and TRBJ1-5, is DSGVTQTPKHLITATGQRVTLRCSPRSGDLSVYWYQQSLDQGLQFLIQYYNGEERAKGNILERFSAQQFPDLHSELNLSSLELGDSALYFCASSDTGGVNQPQHFGDGTRLSIL.

This clonotype was seen a few times. The chain employs TRBV20-1 and TRBJ2-5, with 7 bases matching TRBD1. Germline CDR1 DFQATT, CDR2 SNEGSKA (reference sequence). Trimming cost V 5 bases and J 4 bases; bases outside gene matches: 4. This CDR3 spans 12 amino acids. CDR3 sequence (DNA): TGCAGTGCTCACACAGGGGCAGAGACCCAGTACTTC. Protein product: CSAHTGAETQYF.

The V and J genes are TRBV10-3 and TRBJ2-1; D might be TRBD2 (6 bases). Germline-derived CDR1 and CDR2 are ENHRY and SYGVKD. V was cut by 6 bases and J by 0 bases, with 9 bases left in between. The length of the CDR3 is 14 residues. In DNA, the CDR3 is TGTGCCATCAGGGGACTGAGCTCCTACAATGAGCAGTTCTTC. Its protein product is CAIRGLSSYNEQFF.

This clonotype was seen only a few times. This rearrangement joins TRBV20-1 to TRBJ1-5; TRBD1 is a possible D gene (5 bases). Germline assignment: CDR1 DFQATT and CDR2 SNEGSKA (reference sequence). V lost 5 bases and J 2 bases, leaving 16 bases between the germline ends. The CDR3 covers 15 residues. The CDR3 region is CSAARGGGGNQPQHF. The DNA of the CDR3 is TGCAGTGCTGCACGGGGGGGTGGGGGCAATCAGCCCCAGCATTTT.

The chain uses TRBV7-3 and TRBJ1-1, with D possibly being TRBD1 (6 bases). With 5 bases removed from V and 0 bases from J, the gap between germline ends came to 7 bases. CDR3 length: 13 amino acids. Germline-derived CDR1 and CDR2 are SGHTA and FQGTGA. CDR3 DNA: TGTGCCAGCAGCAGGACAGTGAACACTGAAGCTTTCTTT. This sequence encodes CASSRTVNTEAFF.

In this sample, this clonotype turned up a few times. The chain links TRBV20-1 to TRBJ1-5, with D possibly TRBD1 on 5 matching bases. Per the germline V gene, CDR1 is DFQATT and CDR2 is SNEGSKA (reference sequence). V was cut by 5 bases and J by 0 bases, with 17 bases left in between. This CDR3 is built from 16 residues. The CDR3 sequence is CSAEAGGRYSNQPQHF. The CDR3 DNA follows: TGCAGTGCTGAGGCGGGGGGTAGATATAGCAATCAGCCCCAGCATTTT.

This clonotype was detected once. CDR3 in amino acids: CATSDLHPSGNTIYF. Here the CDR3 DNA reads TGTGCCACCAGTGATTTGCACCCCTCCGGAAACACCATATATTTT. The V call is TRBV24-1, the J call TRBJ1-3; D remains unclear. Germline CDR1 and CDR2: KGHDR and SFDVKD. The V end was cut by 0 bases, the J end by 4 bases, with 9 bases between. The length of the CDR3 is 15 residues.

This clonotype showed up just a few times. The gene calls are TRBV20-1 and TRBJ1-5, with a weak D call TRBD1 (5 bases). V dropped 4 bases and J dropped 4 bases, with 8 bases sitting between them. This CDR3 comprises 12 residues. CDR1 is DFQATT, CDR2 SNEGSKA, per germline (reference sequence). The CDR3 region is CSATSGNQPQHF. CDR3 DNA sequence: TGCAGTGCTACCTCAGGGAATCAGCCCCAGCATTTT.

In its sample, this clonotype was seen a few times. This rearrangement joins TRBV20-1 to TRBJ1-1; D uncertain. Germline V lookup: CDR1 DFQATT, CDR2 SNEGSKA (reference sequence). CDR3 length equals 13 residues. V shed 8 bases and J shed 4 bases, with 17 bases lying between them. CDR3 DNA sequence: TGCAGTCCCTTACCCTTCAGGAGCACTGAAGCTTTCTTT. This translates into CSPLPFRSTEAFF.

The V call is TRBV7-3, the J call TRBJ2-2; 10 nucleotides agree with TRBD2. The CDR3 has 15 amino acids. CDR1 and CDR2 (germline): SGHTA, FQGTGA. Trimming at V came to 5 bases and at J to 5 bases, leaving 5 bases not matched to a gene. CDR3 sequence: CASSPLAGWTGELFF. The CDR3 DNA reads TGTGCCAGCAGCCCACTAGCGGGATGGACCGGGGAGCTGTTTTTT.

By share, this clonotype ranks as medium-sized. This chain links TRBV21-1 with TRBJ1-5; TRBD1, as called in the table, went unchecked against the DNA. TRBV21-1 is marked as a pseudogene. The CDR3 length is 17 residues. The CDR3 region has the DNA TGTGCCAGCAGGCTTCCCAGGGTCGGAGGAAGCAATCAGCCCCAGCATTTT. Protein: CASRLPRVGGSNQPQHF.

The table lists this clonotype with a few counts. The chain has TRBV12-3 or TRBV12-4 and TRBJ1-6; 8 bases fit TRBD1. The CDR3 extends over 17 amino acids. V was clipped by 3 bases and J by 9 bases; unmatched bases: 13. The DNA of the CDR3 is TGTGCCAGCAGTTTCTCCCCGAGGACAGGGAGGGCTTCACCCCTCCACTTT. Protein: CASSFSPRTGRASPLHF.

The chain combines TRBV5-4 with TRBJ2-1; 8 nucleotides align to TRBD2. V shed 4 bases, J shed 1 base, and the junction held 7 bases outside the gene matches. The CDR3 spans 16 residues. Looked up from germline, CDR1 is SGHNT and CDR2 is YYREEE (reference sequence). CDR3 sequence (DNA): TGTGCCAGCAGCCTGACCGGGACTAGTTCCTACAATGAGCAGTTCTTC. Translated: CASSLTGTSSYNEQFF.

For the CDR3, the DNA is TGCAGTGCTAGAAAGGCGGGACAGGGGTTGGGTCAGCCCCAGCATTTT. This gives the protein CSARKAGQGLGQPQHF. The chain uses TRBV20-1 and TRBJ1-5, with 10 bases lining up with TRBD1. The CDR3 runs 16 residues. After removal of 2 bases from V and 6 bases from J, the junction contained 10 bases not matched to a gene. Germline V gives CDR1 DFQATT, CDR2 SNEGSKA (reference sequence).

The V call is TRBV6-1, the J call TRBJ1-2, with D tentatively TRBD1 (5 bases). Germline CDR1 is MNHNS and CDR2 is SASEGT. The V and J ends lost 5 bases and 1 base respectively, with 11 bases between them. This CDR3 has 14 amino acids. The CDR3 nucleotides read TGTGCCAGCAGTCTATCGGGGCTTAACTATGGCTACACCTTC. It is translated as CASSLSGLNYGYTF.

The gene calls are TRBV6-5 and TRBJ1-1; D is perhaps TRBD1 (6 bases). Deletions cut 2 bases from V and 5 bases from J, with 15 bases between. Germline CDR1 and CDR2: MNHEY and SVGAGI. The CDR3 sequence is 15 residues long. The CDR3 protein is CASSYEGGGATEAFF. The CDR3 nucleotides read TGTGCCAGCAGTTACGAGGGCGGGGGGGCTACTGAAGCTTTCTTT.

The chain carries TRBV27 and TRBJ2-1; D is uncertain. The CDR3 has 12 amino acids. V dropped 3 bases and J dropped 8 bases, with 8 bases sitting between them. Germline-derived CDR1 and CDR2 are MNHEY and SMNVEV (reference sequence). CDR3 loop: CASSLGYDEQFF. The DNA for the CDR3 is TGTGCCAGCAGTTTGGGGTACGATGAGCAGTTCTTC.

This clonotype has more than one count but fewer than ten. Written as DNA, the CDR3 is TGTGCCATCAGCGGGCTAAGCACAGATACGCAGTATTTT. Translating gives CAISGLSTDTQYF. This rearrangement joins TRBV10-3 to TRBJ2-3; no reliable D call. CDR1 ENHRY and CDR2 SYGVKD come from the germline V gene. The germline V and J ends were trimmed by 6 bases and 0 bases, with 7 bases remaining between them. The CDR3 runs to 13 residues.

The chain links TRBV15 to TRBJ2-6; D uncertain. Germline CDR1 LNHNV, CDR2 YYDKDF (reference sequence). Trimming removed 0 bases at V and 1 base at J, with 7 bases between. The CDR3 covers 16 residues. The CDR3 nucleotides read TGTGCCACCAGCAGAGATGTACAGTCTGGGGCCAACGTCCTGACTTTC. Translation: CATSRDVQSGANVLTF.

There are a few counts of this clonotype. V and J are TRBV20-1 and TRBJ2-3; 9 nucleotides align to TRBD2. The CDR3 contains 21 residues. Losses at the gene ends were 5 bases for V and 4 bases for J; bases not matched to a gene: 28. Per the germline V gene, CDR1 is DFQATT and CDR2 is SNEGSKA (reference sequence). The CDR3 sequence is CSAYRAFSGASGAITADTQYF. The CDR3 DNA is TGCAGTGCTTACCGGGCCTTCTCGGGGGCTAGCGGGGCGATTACGGCAGATACGCAGTATTTT.

The chain joins TRBV6-1 to TRBJ2-5; 10 bases agree with TRBD2. Trimming removed 8 bases from V and 7 bases from J; junction bases left unmatched: 13. Germline loops: CDR1 MNHNS, CDR2 SASEGT. CDR3 length: 15 amino acids. The CDR3 DNA reads TGTGCCAGCTCTCCCCCCTCTAGCGGGAGTAGGACCCAGTACTTC. This encodes CASSPPSSGSRTQYF.

J is TRBJ1-3 and V is TRBV5-1, with D perhaps TRBD1 (5 bases). CDR3 length: 15 residues. Trimming removed 4 bases from V and 4 bases from J, with 15 bases in between. The germline gives CDR1 SGHRS, CDR2 YFSETQ. The CDR3, as DNA: TGCGCCAGCAGCGGCGGCGGGGCGGAAGGAAACACCATATATTTT. The encoded protein is CASSGGGAEGNTIYF.

This clonotype was counted a few times. The chain uses TRBV5-1 and TRBJ2-5; TRBD1 or TRBD2 may be the D gene (5 bases each). The CDR3 is 11 amino acids. V gave up 5 bases and J gave up 5 bases, with 7 bases separating them. Germline CDR1 is SGHRS and CDR2 is YFSETQ. CDR3: CASRGEETQYF. In DNA, the CDR3 is TGCGCCAGCAGGGGGGAGGAGACCCAGTACTTC.

V usage is TRBV19 and J usage is TRBJ2-3; D tentatively reads TRBD1 or TRBD2 (5 bases each). CDR1 is LNHDA, CDR2 SQIVND, per germline (reference sequence). Trimming stripped 0 bases from V and 8 bases from J, with 15 bases between. The CDR3 length is 15 residues. The DNA of the CDR3 is TGTGCCAGTAGTATAGATTTAAGGCAGGGAGCTACGCAGTATTTT. It is translated as CASSIDLRQGATQYF.

The chain carries TRBV2 and TRBJ2-1; no reliable D call. The germline V and J ends were trimmed by 7 bases and 0 bases, with 13 bases remaining between them. The CDR3 runs to 15 residues. Germline CDR1 and CDR2: SNHLY and FYNNEI. The CDR3 spells CASKSGTSSYNEQFF. DNA for the CDR3: TGTGCCAGCAAATCGGGCACGAGCTCCTACAATGAGCAGTTCTTC.

The gene calls are TRBV6-2 or TRBV6-3 and TRBJ2-1; TRBD2 matches 8 bases. V trimming: 2 bases; J trimming: 3 bases; junction bases outside the gene matches: 9. The CDR3 is 17 residues long. Germline V gene sequence: CDR1 MNHEY, CDR2 SVGEGT. The CDR3 bases are TGTGCCAGCAGTTACCCAAGCGGGAGAGGGGGCTACAATGAGCAGTTCTTC. This codes for CASSYPSGRGGYNEQFF.

The chain has TRBV28 and TRBJ1-5, with D possibly being TRBD1 (6 bases). Trimming left V 4 bases short and J 12 bases short, with 22 bases between. Germline values: CDR1 MDHEN, CDR2 SYDVKM. CDR3 length: 15 residues. In DNA form, the CDR3 reads TGTGCCAGCAGTTCGTCCGGGACACCGGGAAGACTCCAGCATTTT. Protein: CASSSSGTPGRLQHF.

This clonotype was detected only once. V is TRBV27 and J is TRBJ2-7, with TRBD1 matching over 7 bases. Germline V CDR1 and CDR2: MNHEY, SMNVEV (reference sequence). The CDR3 sequence is 13 residues long. Trimming removed 5 bases from V and 1 base from J; junction bases left unmatched: 2. In DNA, the CDR3 is TGTGCCAGCAGTCTACAGGGGTCCTACGAGCAGTACTTC. This codes for CASSLQGSYEQYF.

V and J are TRBV10-3 and TRBJ1-2, with D possibly TRBD1 on 6 matching bases. The CDR3 loop spans 11 amino acids. The ends were cut back, 10 bases at V and 6 bases at J, with 12 bases in the middle. Per germline, CDR1 ENHRY and CDR2 SYGVKD. The CDR3 DNA reads TGTGCCACACAGGGAGTCCATGGCTACACCTTC. It encodes CATQGVHGYTF.

The V gene is TRBV30, the J gene TRBJ1-6; D is undetermined. Trimming took 2 bases from V and 10 from J, leaving 9 bases between them. The CDR3 consists of 12 residues. CDR1 and CDR2 (germline): GTSNPN, SVGIG (reference sequence). The CDR3 DNA follows: TGTGCCTGGAGTTCCACGGAATCACCCCTCCACTTT. Residues: CAWSSTESPLHF.